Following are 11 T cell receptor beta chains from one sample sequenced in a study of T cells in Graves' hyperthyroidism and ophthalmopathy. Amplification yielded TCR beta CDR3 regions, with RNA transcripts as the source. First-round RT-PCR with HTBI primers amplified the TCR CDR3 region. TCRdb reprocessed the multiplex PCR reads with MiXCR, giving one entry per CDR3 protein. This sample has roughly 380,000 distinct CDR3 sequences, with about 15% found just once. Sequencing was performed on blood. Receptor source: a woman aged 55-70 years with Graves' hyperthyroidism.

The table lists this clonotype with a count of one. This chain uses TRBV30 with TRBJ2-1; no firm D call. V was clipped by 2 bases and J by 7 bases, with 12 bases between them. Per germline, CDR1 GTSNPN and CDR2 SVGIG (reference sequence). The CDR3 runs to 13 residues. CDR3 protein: CAWSRVIRNEQFF. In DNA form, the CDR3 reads TGTGCCTGGAGTAGGGTTATCAGAAATGAGCAGTTCTTC.

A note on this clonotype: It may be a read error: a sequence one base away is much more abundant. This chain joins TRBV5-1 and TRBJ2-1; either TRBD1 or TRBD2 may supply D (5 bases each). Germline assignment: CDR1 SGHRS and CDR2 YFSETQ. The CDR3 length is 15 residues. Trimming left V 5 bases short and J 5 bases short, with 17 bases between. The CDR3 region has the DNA TGCGCCAGCAGGACCCCCGGGGCAGAAAACAATGAGCAGTTCTTC. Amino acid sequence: CASRTPGAENNEQFF.

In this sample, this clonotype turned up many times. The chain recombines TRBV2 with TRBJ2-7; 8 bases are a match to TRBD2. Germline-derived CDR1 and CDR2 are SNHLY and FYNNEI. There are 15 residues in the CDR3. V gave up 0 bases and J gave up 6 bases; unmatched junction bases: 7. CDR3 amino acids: CASSEAGTRVREQYF. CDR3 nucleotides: TGTGCCAGCAGTGAAGCGGGGACTAGAGTACGCGAGCAGTACTTC.

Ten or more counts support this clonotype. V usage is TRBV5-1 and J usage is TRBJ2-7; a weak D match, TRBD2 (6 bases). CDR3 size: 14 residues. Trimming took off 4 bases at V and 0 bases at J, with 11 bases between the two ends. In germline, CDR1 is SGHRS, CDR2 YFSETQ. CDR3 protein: CASSPGDSSYEQYF. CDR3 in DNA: TGCGCCAGCAGCCCTGGGGACTCCTCCTACGAGCAGTACTTC.

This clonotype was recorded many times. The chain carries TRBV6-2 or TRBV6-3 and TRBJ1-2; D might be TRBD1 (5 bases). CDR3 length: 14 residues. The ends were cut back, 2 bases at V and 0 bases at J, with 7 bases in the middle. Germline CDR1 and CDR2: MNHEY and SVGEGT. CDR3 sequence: CASSYGGTNYGYTF. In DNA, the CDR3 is TGTGCCAGCAGTTACGGGGGAACTAACTATGGCTACACCTTC.

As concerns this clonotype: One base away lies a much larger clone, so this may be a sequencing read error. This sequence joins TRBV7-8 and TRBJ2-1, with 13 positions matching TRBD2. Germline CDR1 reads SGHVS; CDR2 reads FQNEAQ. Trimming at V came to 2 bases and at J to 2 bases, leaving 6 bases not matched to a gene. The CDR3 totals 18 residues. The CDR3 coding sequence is TGTGCCAGCAGCTTACGGACTAGCGGGAGCCTTGCCTACAATGAGCAGTTCTTC. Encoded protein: CASSLRTSGSLAYNEQFF.

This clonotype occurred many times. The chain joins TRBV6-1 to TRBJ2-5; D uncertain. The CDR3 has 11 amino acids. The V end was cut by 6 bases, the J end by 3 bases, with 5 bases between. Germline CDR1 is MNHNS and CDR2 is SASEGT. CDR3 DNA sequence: TGTGCCAGCAGAACCAAAGAGACCCAGTACTTC. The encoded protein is CASRTKETQYF.

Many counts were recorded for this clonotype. As DNA, the CDR3 is TGTGCCATCAGTGGTGGGACGGTAAATCAGCCCCAGCATTTT. Protein sequence: CAISGGTVNQPQHF. This chain uses TRBV10-3 with TRBJ1-5; a possible D gene is TRBD1 (5 bases). Looked up from germline, CDR1 is ENHRY and CDR2 is SYGVKD. This CDR3 has 14 amino acids. Trimming cost V 4 bases and J 4 bases, with 11 bases left between them.

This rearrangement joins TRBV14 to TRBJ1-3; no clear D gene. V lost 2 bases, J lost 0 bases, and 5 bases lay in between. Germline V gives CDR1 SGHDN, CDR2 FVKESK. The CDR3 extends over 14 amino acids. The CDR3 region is CASSQQSSGNTIYF. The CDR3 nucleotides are TGTGCCAGCAGCCAACAGAGCTCTGGAAACACCATATATTTT. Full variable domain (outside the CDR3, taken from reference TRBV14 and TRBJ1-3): EAGVTQFPSHSVIEKGQTVTLRCDPISGHDNLYWYRRVMGKEIKFLLHFVKESKQDESGMPNNRFLAERTGGTYSTLKVQPAELEDSGVYFCASSQQSSGNTIYFGEGSWLTVV.

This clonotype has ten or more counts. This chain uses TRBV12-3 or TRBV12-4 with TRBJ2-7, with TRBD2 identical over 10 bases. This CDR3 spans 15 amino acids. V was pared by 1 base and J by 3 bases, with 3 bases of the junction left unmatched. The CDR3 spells CASSLGLAGYYEQYF. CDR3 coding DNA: TGTGCCAGCAGTTTAGGACTAGCGGGCTACTACGAGCAGTACTTC.

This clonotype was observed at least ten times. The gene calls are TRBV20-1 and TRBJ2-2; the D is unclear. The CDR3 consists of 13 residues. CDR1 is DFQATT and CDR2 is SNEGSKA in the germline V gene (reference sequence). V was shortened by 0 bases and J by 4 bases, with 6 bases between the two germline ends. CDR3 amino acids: CSARDTPTGELFF. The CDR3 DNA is TGCAGTGCTAGAGATACCCCCACCGGGGAGCTGTTTTTT.